This T cell receptor beta chain was observed in a study of circulating and synovial CD4+ cells in juvenile arthritis. Study results and limitations: Diversity here was lower than in bulk blood CD4 cells.

Donors were patients with active juvenile idiopathic arthritis. Produced via immunoSEQ multiplex PCR; TCRdb's table is partial and in-frame only. The data show tens of thousands of clones, approximately 92% seen once. The germline gives CDR1 SGHRS, CDR2 YFSETQ. Unmatched junction bases numbered 3, after V lost 0 bases and J lost 5 bases. The CDR3 runs to 16 residues. Regarding this clone: As yet, its antigen is unknown.

This sequence was found in a human donor with juvenile idiopathic arthritis. The sequencing input was CD4+ T cells from blood. The chain links TRBV5-1 to TRBJ1-3, with 12 bases matching TRBD1. CDR3 coding DNA: TGCGCCAGCAGCTTGGTGGGGACAGGGGGCAGAAACACCATATATTTT. Its translation: CASSLVGTGGRNTIYF.